The sequence of this TCR beta chain was determined in a study of blood T cell repertoires in COVID-19. At the level of the study: Acute and convalescent COVID-19 samples came from the United States, Italy and Spain. The cDNA or gDNA used as material had been derived from T cells, B-cell-depleted T cells, or PBMCs.

Germline trimming cut 4 bases from V and 3 bases from J; bases unmatched to any gene: 4. Germline CDR1 is ENHRY and CDR2 is SYGVKD. The CDR3 is 14 amino acids. Authors' methods: Researchers report that nucleated cell counts were estimated from reference gene primer amplification. Method: immunoSEQ multiplex PCR; TCRdb's copy keeps in-frame clones and lacks some. The V and J calls and the clone size are those of that table, but D and trimming were determined from the DNA. The profile shows around 200,000 clones, 87% of them singletons. A word on this clone: Other DNA sequences within the sample encode an identical CDR3.

The clonotype comes from a young woman who had recovered from COVID-19. The chain carries TRBV10-3 and TRBJ1-2, with 8 bases that match TRBD1. The sample was peripheral blood. The CDR3 DNA reads TGTGCCATCAGTGGGACAGGGTGGGACTATGGCTACACCTTC. This translates into CAISGTGWDYGYTF.